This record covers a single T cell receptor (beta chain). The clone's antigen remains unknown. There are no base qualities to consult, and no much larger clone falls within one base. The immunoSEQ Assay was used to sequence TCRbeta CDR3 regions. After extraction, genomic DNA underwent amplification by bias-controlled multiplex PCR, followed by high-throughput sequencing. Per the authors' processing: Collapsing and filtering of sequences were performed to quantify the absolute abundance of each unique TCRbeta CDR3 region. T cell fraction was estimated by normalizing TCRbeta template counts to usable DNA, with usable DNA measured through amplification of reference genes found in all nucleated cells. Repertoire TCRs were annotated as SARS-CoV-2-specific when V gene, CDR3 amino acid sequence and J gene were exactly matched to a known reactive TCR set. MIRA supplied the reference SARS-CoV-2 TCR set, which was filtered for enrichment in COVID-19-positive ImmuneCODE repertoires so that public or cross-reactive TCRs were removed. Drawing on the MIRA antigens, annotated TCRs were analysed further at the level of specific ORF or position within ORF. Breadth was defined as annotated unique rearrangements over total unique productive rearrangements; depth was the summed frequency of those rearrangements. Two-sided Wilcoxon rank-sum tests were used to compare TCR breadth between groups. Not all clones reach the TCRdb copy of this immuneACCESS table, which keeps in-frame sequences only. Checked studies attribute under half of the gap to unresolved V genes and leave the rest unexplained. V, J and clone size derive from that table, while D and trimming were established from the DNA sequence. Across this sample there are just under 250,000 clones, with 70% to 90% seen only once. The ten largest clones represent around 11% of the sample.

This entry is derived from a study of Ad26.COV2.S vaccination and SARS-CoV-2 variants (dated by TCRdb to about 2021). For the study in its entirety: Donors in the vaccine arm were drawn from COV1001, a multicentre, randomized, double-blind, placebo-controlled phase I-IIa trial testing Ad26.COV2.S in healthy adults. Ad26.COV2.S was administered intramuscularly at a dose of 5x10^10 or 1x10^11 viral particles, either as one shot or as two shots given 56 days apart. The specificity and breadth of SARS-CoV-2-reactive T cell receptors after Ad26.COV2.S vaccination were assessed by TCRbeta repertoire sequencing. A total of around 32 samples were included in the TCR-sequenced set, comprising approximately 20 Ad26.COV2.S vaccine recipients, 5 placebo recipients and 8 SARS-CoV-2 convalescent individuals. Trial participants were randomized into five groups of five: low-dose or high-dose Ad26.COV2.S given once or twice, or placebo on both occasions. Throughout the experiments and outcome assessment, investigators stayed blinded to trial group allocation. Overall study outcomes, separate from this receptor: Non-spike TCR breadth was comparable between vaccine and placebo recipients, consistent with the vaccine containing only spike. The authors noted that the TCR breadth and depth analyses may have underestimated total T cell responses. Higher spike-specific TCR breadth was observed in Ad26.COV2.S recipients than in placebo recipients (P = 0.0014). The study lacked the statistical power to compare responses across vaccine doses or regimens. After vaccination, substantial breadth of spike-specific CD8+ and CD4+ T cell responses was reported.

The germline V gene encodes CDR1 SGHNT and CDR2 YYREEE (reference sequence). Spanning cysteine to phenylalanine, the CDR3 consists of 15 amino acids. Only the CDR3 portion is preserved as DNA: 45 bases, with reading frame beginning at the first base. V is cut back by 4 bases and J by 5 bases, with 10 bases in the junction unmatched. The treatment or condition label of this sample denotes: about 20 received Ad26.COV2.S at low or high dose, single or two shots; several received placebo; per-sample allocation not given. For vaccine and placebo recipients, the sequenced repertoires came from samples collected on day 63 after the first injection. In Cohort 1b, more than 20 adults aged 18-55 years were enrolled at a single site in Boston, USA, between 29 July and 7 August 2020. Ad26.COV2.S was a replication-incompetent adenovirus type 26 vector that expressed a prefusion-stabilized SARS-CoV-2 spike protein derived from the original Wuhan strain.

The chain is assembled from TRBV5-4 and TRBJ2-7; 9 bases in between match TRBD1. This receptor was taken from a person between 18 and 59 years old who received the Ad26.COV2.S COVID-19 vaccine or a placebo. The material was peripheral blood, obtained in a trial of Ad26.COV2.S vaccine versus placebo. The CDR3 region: CASSPARDRAHEQYF. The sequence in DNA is TGTGCCAGCAGCCCCGCCCGGGACAGGGCCCACGAGCAGTACTTC.